This passage covers 4 T cell receptor beta chains from one sample sequenced in a study of T cells in Graves' hyperthyroidism and ophthalmopathy. The investigators amplified TCR beta CDR3 regions from RNA transcripts. During a first-round RT-PCR of the TCR CDR3, the HTBI primer set was used. TCRdb re-analysed the multiplex PCR reads in MiXCR, keeping a single row per CDR3 protein. The sample records hundreds of thousands of distinct CDR3 sequences, under 15% being singletons. The specimen sequenced was blood. Receptors were obtained from a woman aged 40 to 49 with Graves' ophthalmopathy.

This clonotype came up many times. CDR3 sequence reads: CSARGGIEKGTEAFF. In DNA, the CDR3 is TGCAGTGCTCGGGGAGGGATTGAGAAGGGAACTGAAGCTTTCTTT. V is TRBV20-1 and J is TRBJ1-1; the D is unclear. CDR1 DFQATT and CDR2 SNEGSKA come from the germline V gene (reference sequence). Deletions cut 5 bases from V and 5 bases from J, with 21 bases between. This CDR3 contains 15 residues.

This clonotype was seen a single time. The chain joins TRBV6-1 to TRBJ2-5, with D tentatively TRBD2 (5 bases). The CDR3 is 13 amino acids. V dropped 4 bases and J dropped 5 bases, with 11 bases sitting between them. Germline lookup yields CDR1 MNHNS and CDR2 SASEGT. This CDR3 reads CASSASSRETQYF. The CDR3 DNA is TGTGCCAGCAGTGCTAGCTCTCGGGAGACCCAGTACTTC.

This chain links TRBV5-6 with TRBJ2-6; the match to TRBD1 covers 7 bases. This CDR3 spans 16 amino acids. Germline assignment: CDR1 SGHDT and CDR2 YYEEEE. The J segment lost 4 bases and the V segment lost 7 bases, leaving 11 bases of the junction unmatched. CDR3 nucleotides: TGTGCCAGCCCGCTAGGGGGCTTGGCCGGGGCCAACGTCCTGACTTTC. Amino acid sequence: CASPLGGLAGANVLTF.

This clonotype has a handful of counts. A much larger clonotype is one base distant, so this may be a read error. The CDR3 sequence is CASSLNRAQPQHF. CDR3 bases: TGTGCCAGCAGTTTAAACAGGGCTCAGCCCCAGCATTTT. The V and J genes are TRBV27 and TRBJ1-5; TRBD1 might be the D (6 bases). The length of the CDR3 is 13 residues. Germline V gene data show CDR1 as MNHEY and CDR2 as SMNVEV (reference sequence). V was shortened by 2 bases and J by 6 bases, with 8 bases between the two germline ends.